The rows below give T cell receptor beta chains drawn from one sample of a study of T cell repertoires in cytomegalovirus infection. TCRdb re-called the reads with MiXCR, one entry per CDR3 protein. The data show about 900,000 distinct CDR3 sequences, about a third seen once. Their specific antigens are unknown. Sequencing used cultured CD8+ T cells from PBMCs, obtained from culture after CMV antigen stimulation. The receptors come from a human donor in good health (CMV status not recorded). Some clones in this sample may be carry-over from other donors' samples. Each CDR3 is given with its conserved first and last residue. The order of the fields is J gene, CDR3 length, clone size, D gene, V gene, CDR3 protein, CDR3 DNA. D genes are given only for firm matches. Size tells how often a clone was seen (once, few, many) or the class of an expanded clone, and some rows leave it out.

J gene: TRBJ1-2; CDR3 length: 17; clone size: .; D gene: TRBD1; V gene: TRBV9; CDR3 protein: CVSSAFPGTGINYGYTF; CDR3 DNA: TGTGTCAGCAGCGCCTTCCCCGGGACAGGGATTAACTATGGCTACACCTTC
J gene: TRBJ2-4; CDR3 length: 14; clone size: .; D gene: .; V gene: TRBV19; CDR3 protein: CASSILGAKNIQYF; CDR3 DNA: TGTGCCAGTAGTATATTGGGAGCCAAAAACATTCAGTACTTC
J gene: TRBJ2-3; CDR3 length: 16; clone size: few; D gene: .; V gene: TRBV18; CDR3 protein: CASSPRGSGSTDTQYF; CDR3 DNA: TGTGCCAGCTCACCCCGTGGGAGCGGGAGCACAGATACGCAGTATTTT
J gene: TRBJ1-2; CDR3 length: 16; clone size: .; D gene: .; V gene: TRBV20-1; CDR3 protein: CSARATDSLGSYGYTF; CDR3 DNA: TGCAGTGCTAGAGCAACAGACTCCCTTGGATCCTATGGCTACACCTTC
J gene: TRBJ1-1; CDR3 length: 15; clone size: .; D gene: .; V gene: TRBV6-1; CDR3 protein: CASSEARQYYTEAFF; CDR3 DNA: TGTGCCAGCAGTGAAGCGAGACAGTATTACACTGAAGCTTTCTTT
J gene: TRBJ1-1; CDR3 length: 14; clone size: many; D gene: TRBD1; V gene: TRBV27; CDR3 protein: CASSFAGGNTEAFF; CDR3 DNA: TGTGCCAGCAGTTTTGCAGGGGGGAACACTGAAGCTTTCTTT
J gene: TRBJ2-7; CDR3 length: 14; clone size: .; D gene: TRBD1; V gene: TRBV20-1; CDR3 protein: CSVSRGQGIGEQYF; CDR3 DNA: TGCAGTGTCTCAAGGGGACAGGGGATTGGGGAGCAGTACTTC
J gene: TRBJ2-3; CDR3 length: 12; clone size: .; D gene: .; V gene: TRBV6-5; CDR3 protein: CASRSLTDTQYF; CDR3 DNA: TGTGCCAGCAGGTCACTCACAGATACGCAGTATTTT
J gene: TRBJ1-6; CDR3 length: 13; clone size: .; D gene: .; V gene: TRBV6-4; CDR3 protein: CASSVVSNSPLHF; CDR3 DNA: TGTGCCAGCAGTGTTGTCAGCAATTCACCCCTCCACTTT
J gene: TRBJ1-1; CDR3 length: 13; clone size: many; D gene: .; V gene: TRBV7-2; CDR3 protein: CASNRDLNTEAFF; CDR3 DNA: TGTGCCAGCAACCGAGACCTGAACACTGAAGCTTTCTTT
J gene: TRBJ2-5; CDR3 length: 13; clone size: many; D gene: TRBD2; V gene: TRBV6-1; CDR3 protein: CASSPGTRIPQYF; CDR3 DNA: TGTGCCAGCAGTCCCGGGACTAGAATCCCCCAGTACTTC
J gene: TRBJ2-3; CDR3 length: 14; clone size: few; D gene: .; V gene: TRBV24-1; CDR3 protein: CATSDSGRTDTQYF; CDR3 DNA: TGTGCCACCAGTGACTCGGGACGCACAGATACGCAGTATTTT
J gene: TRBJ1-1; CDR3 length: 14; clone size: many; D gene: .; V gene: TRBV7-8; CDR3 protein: CASSPFRTAGEAFF; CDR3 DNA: TGTGCCAGCAGCCCCTTCCGGACAGCGGGTGAAGCTTTCTTT
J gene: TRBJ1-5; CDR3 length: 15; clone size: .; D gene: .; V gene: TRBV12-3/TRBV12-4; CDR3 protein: CASTVVGTGNQPQHF; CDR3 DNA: TGTGCCAGCACCGTCGTGGGCACTGGCAATCAGCCCCAGCATTTT
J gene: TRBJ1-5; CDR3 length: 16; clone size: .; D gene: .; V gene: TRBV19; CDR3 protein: CASSIVSGYSNQPQHF; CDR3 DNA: TGTGCCAGTAGTATAGTGTCGGGTTATAGCAATCAGCCCCAGCATTTT
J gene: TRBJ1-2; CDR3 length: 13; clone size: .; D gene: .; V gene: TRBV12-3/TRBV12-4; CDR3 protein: CASSKANNYGYTF; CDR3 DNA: TGTGCCAGCAGTAAGGCTAATAACTATGGCTACACCTTC
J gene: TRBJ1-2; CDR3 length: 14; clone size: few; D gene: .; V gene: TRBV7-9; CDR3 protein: CASSPGRWDYGYTF; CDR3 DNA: TGTGCCAGCAGCCCAGGACGGTGGGATTATGGCTACACCTTC
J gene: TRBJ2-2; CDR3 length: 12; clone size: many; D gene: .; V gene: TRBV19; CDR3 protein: CASSTGGGELFF; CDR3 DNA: TGTGCCAGTAGTACTGGAGGTGGGGAGCTGTTTTTT
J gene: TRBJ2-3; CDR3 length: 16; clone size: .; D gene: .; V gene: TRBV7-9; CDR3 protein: CASSQLEGQNTDTQYF; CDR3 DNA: TGTGCCAGCAGCCAACTAGAAGGACAGAACACAGATACGCAGTATTTT
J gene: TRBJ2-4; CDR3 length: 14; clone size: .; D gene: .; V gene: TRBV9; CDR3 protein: CASSVGQDQNIQYF; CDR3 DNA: TGTGCCAGCAGCGTAGGGCAGGACCAAAACATTCAGTACTTC
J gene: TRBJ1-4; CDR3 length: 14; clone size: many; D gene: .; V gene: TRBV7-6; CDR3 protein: CASSLLEGSEKLFF; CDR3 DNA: TGTGCCAGCAGCTTACTTGAGGGGAGCGAAAAACTGTTTTTT
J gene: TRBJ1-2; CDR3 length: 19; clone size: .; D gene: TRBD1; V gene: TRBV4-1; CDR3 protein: CASSQRRIGGQGIDYGYTF; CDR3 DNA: TGCGCCAGCAGCCAACGAAGGATCGGGGGACAGGGGATTGACTATGGCTACACCTTC
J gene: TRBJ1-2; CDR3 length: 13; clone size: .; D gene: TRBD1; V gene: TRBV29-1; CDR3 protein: CSVEDRAYYGYTF; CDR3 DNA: TGCAGCGTTGAGGACAGGGCCTACTATGGCTACACCTTC
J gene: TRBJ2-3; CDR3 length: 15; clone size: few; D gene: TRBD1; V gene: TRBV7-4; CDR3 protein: CASSSQGPGTDTQYF; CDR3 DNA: TGTGCCAGCAGTTCACAGGGGCCCGGCACAGATACGCAGTATTTT
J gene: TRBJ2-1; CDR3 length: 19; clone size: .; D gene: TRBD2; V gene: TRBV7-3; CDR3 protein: CASSLGLPRTSAPYNEQFF; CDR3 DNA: TGTGCCAGCAGCTTAGGGCTCCCCAGAACTAGCGCCCCCTACAATGAGCAGTTCTTC
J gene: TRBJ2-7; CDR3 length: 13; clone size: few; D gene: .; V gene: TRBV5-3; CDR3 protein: CASRGGDSLEQYF; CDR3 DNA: TGTGCCAGCCGCGGAGGGGACTCCCTGGAGCAGTACTTC
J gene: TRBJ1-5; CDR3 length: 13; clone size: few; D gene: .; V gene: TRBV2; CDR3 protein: CASSEGGDQPQHF; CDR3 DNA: TGTGCCAGCAGTGAGGGGGGGGATCAGCCCCAGCATTTT
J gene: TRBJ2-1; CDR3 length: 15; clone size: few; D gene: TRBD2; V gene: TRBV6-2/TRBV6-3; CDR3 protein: CASTLSSGGYNEQFF; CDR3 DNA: TGTGCCAGCACCCTTTCTAGCGGGGGATACAATGAGCAGTTCTTC
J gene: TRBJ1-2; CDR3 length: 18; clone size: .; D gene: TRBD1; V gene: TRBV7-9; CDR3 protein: CASSWAVLNRTGMNGYTF; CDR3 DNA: TGTGCCAGCAGCTGGGCTGTGTTGAACCGGACAGGGATGAATGGCTACACCTTC
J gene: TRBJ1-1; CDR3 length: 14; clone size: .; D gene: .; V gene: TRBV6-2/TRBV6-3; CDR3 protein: CASSYAGPYTEAFF; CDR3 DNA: TGTGCCAGCAGTTACGCCGGGCCTTACACTGAAGCTTTCTTT
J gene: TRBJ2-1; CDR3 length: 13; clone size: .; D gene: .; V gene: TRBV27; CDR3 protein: CASSFGWDNEQFF; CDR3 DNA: TGTGCCAGCAGTTTCGGCTGGGACAATGAGCAGTTCTTC
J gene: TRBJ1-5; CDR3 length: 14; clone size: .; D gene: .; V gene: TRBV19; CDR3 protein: CASSTTGDNQPQHF; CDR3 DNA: TGTGCCAGTAGTACTACGGGAGACAATCAGCCCCAGCATTTT
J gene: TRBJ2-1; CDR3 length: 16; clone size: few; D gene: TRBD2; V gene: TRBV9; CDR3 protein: CASSGLAGGQYNEQFF; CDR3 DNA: TGTGCCAGCAGCGGACTAGCGGGGGGGCAGTACAATGAGCAGTTCTTC
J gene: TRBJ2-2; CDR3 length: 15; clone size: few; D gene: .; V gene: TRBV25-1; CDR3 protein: CASSEGWIYTGELFF; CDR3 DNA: TGTGCCAGCAGTGAAGGCTGGATCTACACCGGGGAGCTGTTTTTT
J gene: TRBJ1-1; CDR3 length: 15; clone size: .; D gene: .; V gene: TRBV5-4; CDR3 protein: CASSSIRGEVTEAFF; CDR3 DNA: TGTGCCAGCAGCTCCATCAGGGGAGAGGTAACTGAAGCTTTCTTT
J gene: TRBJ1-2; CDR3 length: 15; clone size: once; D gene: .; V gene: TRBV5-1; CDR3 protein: CASSLRARRVDGYTF; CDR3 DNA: TGCGCCAGCAGCTTGAGGGCCCGCCGGGTGGATGGCTACACCTTC
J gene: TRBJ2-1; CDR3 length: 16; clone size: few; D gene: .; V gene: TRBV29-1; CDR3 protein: CSVEGGGVSSYNEQFF; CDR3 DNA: TGCAGCGTTGAGGGCGGCGGGGTTAGCTCCTACAATGAGCAGTTCTTC
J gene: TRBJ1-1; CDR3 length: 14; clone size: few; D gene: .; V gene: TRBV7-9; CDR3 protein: CASSHRVGDTEAFF; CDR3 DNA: TGTGCCAGCAGCCACAGGGTTGGGGACACTGAAGCTTTCTTT
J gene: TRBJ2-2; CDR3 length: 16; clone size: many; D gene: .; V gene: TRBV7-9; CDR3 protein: CASSRGAQVNTGELFF; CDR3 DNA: TGTGCCAGCAGCCGCGGGGCCCAGGTGAACACCGGGGAGCTGTTTTTT
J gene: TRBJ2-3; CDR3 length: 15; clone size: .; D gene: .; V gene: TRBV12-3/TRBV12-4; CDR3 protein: CASSLESQSTDTQYF; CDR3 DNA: TGTGCCAGCAGTTTGGAGTCACAAAGCACAGATACGCAGTATTTT
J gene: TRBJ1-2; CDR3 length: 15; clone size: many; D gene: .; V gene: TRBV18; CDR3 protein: CASSPPGADRYGYTF; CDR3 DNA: TGTGCCAGCTCACCACCGGGAGCGGATCGCTATGGCTACACCTTC
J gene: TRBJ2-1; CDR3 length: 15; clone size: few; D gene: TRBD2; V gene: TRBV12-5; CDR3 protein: CASGSRAGGHFPQFF; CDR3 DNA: TGTGCTAGTGGTTCTAGGGCGGGGGGCCATTTTCCGCAGTTCTTC